One sample yielded the 12 T cell receptor beta chains listed below, sequenced in a study of T cells in Graves' hyperthyroidism and ophthalmopathy. Template material for amplifying TCR beta CDR3 regions consisted of RNA transcripts. During a first-round RT-PCR of the TCR CDR3, the HTBI primer set was used. TCRdb reprocessed the multiplex PCR reads with MiXCR, giving one entry per CDR3 protein. The sample carries 690,000 or so distinct CDR3 sequences, about 17% recorded once. The sequencing sample was made of blood. These receptors all stem from a woman between 50 and 59 years old with Graves' hyperthyroidism that later progressed to Graves' ophthalmopathy.

The chain combines TRBV14 with TRBJ2-2; 9 bases fit TRBD2. This CDR3 contains 18 residues. Germline loops: CDR1 SGHDN, CDR2 FVKESK. V trimming: 4 bases; J trimming: 3 bases; junction bases outside the gene matches: 12. The CDR3 is CASSRLGPSGMYTGELFF. CDR3 bases: TGTGCCAGCAGCCGCCTCGGTCCTAGCGGGATGTACACCGGGGAGCTGTTTTTT.

This clonotype was counted a few times. V and J are TRBV5-1 and TRBJ2-7; the match to TRBD1 covers 8 bases. The CDR3 is 13 residues long. The J segment lost 5 bases and the V segment lost 5 bases, leaving 6 bases of the junction unmatched. The germline CDR1 and CDR2 sequences are SGHRS and YFSETQ. CDR3 sequence: CASRPTGVHEQYF. DNA of the CDR3: TGCGCCAGCAGGCCGACAGGGGTCCACGAGCAGTACTTC.

This clonotype came up many times. The genes are TRBV27 and TRBJ1-2, with D tentatively TRBD1 (5 bases). CDR3 length equals 15 residues. V lost 8 bases and J 4 bases, leaving 20 bases between the germline ends. Germline-derived CDR1 and CDR2 are MNHEY and SMNVEV (reference sequence). In DNA form, the CDR3 reads TGTGCCAGCGGAACCGCCTTGGGGGGTGGCTATGGCTACACCTTC. This codes for CASGTALGGGYGYTF.

This clonotype has just a few counts. The V call is TRBV27, the J call TRBJ1-1; D unresolved. Germline V gives CDR1 MNHEY, CDR2 SMNVEV (reference sequence). Trimming left V 5 bases short and J 0 bases short, with 13 bases between. The CDR3 runs 15 residues. The CDR3 loop reads CASSPQLGVNTEAFF. The CDR3 nucleotides are TGTGCCAGCAGTCCCCAGTTAGGAGTGAACACTGAAGCTTTCTTT.

This clonotype has at least ten counts. CDR3 sequence: CASRATSSNENIQYF. In DNA, the CDR3 is TGTGCCAGCAGGGCTACTAGTAGCAACGAAAACATTCAGTACTTC. The chain employs TRBV2 and TRBJ2-4; D perhaps matches TRBD2 (5 bases). Trimming removed 6 bases at V and 5 bases at J, with 17 bases between. Germline CDR1 SNHLY, CDR2 FYNNEI. The CDR3 consists of 15 residues.

This clonotype has at least ten counts. The gene calls are TRBV6-1 and TRBJ2-3; D possibly corresponds to TRBD1 (7 bases). CDR1 and CDR2 (germline): MNHNS, SASEGT. The length of the CDR3 is 14 residues. The ends were cut back, 6 bases at V and 3 bases at J, with 13 bases in the middle. The CDR3 loop is CASRGAGGTDTQYF. The CDR3 nucleotides read TGTGCCAGCAGGGGGGCAGGGGGGACAGATACGCAGTATTTT.

J is TRBJ1-6 and V is TRBV7-9, with D maybe TRBD1 (5 bases). Germline CDR1 and CDR2: SEHNR and FQNEAQ (reference sequence). The CDR3 is made up of 18 amino acids. Deletions cut 1 base from V and 8 bases from J, with 21 bases between. The CDR3 DNA reads TGTGCCAGCAGCTTAGGGTTTTCCCAGGGAGTGGGATATTCACCCCTCCACTTT. Translated, it gives CASSLGFSQGVGYSPLHF.

The rearrangement uses TRBV20-1 and TRBJ2-1, with 7 bases that match TRBD1. V trimming: 5 bases; J trimming: 3 bases; junction bases outside the gene matches: 7. The CDR3 is made up of 14 amino acids. CDR1 is DFQATT, CDR2 SNEGSKA, per germline (reference sequence). DNA of the CDR3: TGCAGTGCTTCCCGGGACAGCCTCTACAATGAGCAGTTCTTC. Its protein is CSASRDSLYNEQFF.

V and J are TRBV5-1 and TRBJ2-5, with TRBD2 as a possible D gene (7 bases). From germline, CDR1 is SGHRS and CDR2 YFSETQ. CDR3 length equals 15 residues. V gave up 6 bases and J gave up 5 bases, with 20 bases separating them. CDR3 in DNA: TGCGCCAGCACCCGGCGGGGGCCGGAGGGGGAGACCCAGTACTTC. This sequence encodes CASTRRGPEGETQYF.

The rearrangement links TRBV9 to TRBJ2-3; D could derive from TRBD1 or TRBD2 (5 bases each). CDR1 and CDR2 from the germline V gene are SGDLS and YYNGEE. This CDR3 is built from 15 residues. The V gene lost 2 bases and the J gene lost 4 bases, with 14 bases spanning the gap. This CDR3 is CASSVGGLSADTQYF. The CDR3 DNA reads as TGTGCCAGCAGCGTTGGGGGATTGTCGGCAGATACGCAGTATTTT.

This clonotype was seen at least ten times. The chain is built from TRBV11-2 and TRBJ1-1, with D tentatively TRBD1 (5 bases). V was cut by 8 bases and J by 4 bases, with 17 bases left in between. Looked up from germline, CDR1 is SGHAT and CDR2 is FQNNGV. CDR3 size: 14 residues. For the CDR3, the DNA is TGTGCCAGCCAGAGGGCAGGGATGGGCACTGAAGCTTTCTTT. As protein: CASQRAGMGTEAFF.

This clonotype was seen a few times. This chain uses TRBV7-3 with TRBJ2-2; D uncertain. The V gene's germline CDR1 is SGHTA and CDR2 FQGTGA. This CDR3 region has 17 residues. V was clipped by 2 bases and J by 3 bases, with 16 bases between them. CDR3 DNA: TGTGCCAGCAGCTTAGGGCCCAATGAGGCGGACACCGGGGAGCTGTTTTTT. Protein sequence: CASSLGPNEADTGELFF.